The 23 T cell receptor beta chains below were found in one sample sequenced in a study of blood T cells in healthy people across ages. A second PCR of 7 to 11 cycles used a sample-barcoded 5' primer and a J-beta primer mix. TCRdb re-derived calls from the 5' RACE reads in MiXCR, one entry per CDR3 protein. The repertoire consists of about 290,000 distinct CDR3 sequences, with around 29% occurring once and the leading ten covering roughly 28%. The sample consisted of blood. The receptors shown here come from a woman aged 70-85 years in good health.

A few counts support this clonotype. The chain recombines TRBV7-9 with TRBJ1-5, with a tentative D call TRBD1 (6 bases). Germline CDR1 and CDR2: SEHNR and FQNEAQ (reference sequence). V was trimmed by 1 base and J by 9 bases, leaving 13 bases between them. The CDR3 consists of 14 residues. The CDR3 nucleotides read TGTGCCAGCAGCTTAGGGGGGGCAGCGAGGCCCCAGCATTTT. Translated, it gives CASSLGGAARPQHF.

V usage is TRBV9 and J usage is TRBJ2-1, with 7 bases matching TRBD2. The CDR3 loop spans 15 amino acids. After removal of 0 bases from V and 2 bases from J, the junction contained 2 bases not matched to a gene. Looked up from germline, CDR1 is SGDLS and CDR2 is YYNGEE. The chain's CDR3 is CASSVERDPYNEQFF. The CDR3 coding sequence is TGTGCCAGCAGCGTAGAGCGGGACCCCTACAATGAGCAGTTCTTC.

This clonotype was seen many times. V gene TRBV29-1 combines with J gene TRBJ2-7; 10 positions agree with TRBD2. Trimming cost V 1 base and J 7 bases; bases outside gene matches: 7. The germline gives CDR1 SQVTM, CDR2 ANQGSEA. CDR3 length: 14 residues. As DNA, the CDR3 is TGCAGCGTTGAAGGGTCTAGCGGGAGCGAGGAGCAGTACTTC. Amino acids: CSVEGSSGSEEQYF.

The CDR3 protein is CASSIGTSGPRYQETQYF. The CDR3, as DNA: TGTGCCAGCAGCATTGGGACTAGCGGACCCAGGTACCAAGAGACCCAGTACTTC. This rearrangement joins TRBV7-2 to TRBJ2-5, with 11 bases matching TRBD2. Germline lookup yields CDR1 SGHTA and CDR2 FQGNSA. V lost 5 bases and J lost 0; bases outside the gene matches: 11. This CDR3 is 18 amino acids long.

This rearrangement joins TRBV29-1 to TRBJ2-3; the match to TRBD1 covers 7 bases. The CDR3 totals 14 residues. Looked up from germline, CDR1 is SQVTM and CDR2 is ANQGSEA. V shed 6 bases, J shed 0 bases, and the junction held 6 bases outside the gene matches. The CDR3 nucleotides read TGCAGCGTAGTAACAGGGGAAAGCACAGATACGCAGTATTTT. Its protein is CSVVTGESTDTQYF.

This rearrangement joins TRBV12-3 or TRBV12-4 to TRBJ1-5; no reliable D call. The V end lost 2 bases, the J end lost 6 bases, and 11 bases lay between the germline ends. This CDR3 region has 14 residues. DNA for the CDR3: TGTGCCAGCAGTTTATTGTCAGATAGTCAGCCCCAGCATTTT. Translated, it gives CASSLLSDSQPQHF.

This clonotype appeared a few times. The rearrangement joins TRBV7-6 to TRBJ2-1; 7 nucleotides agree with TRBD2. CDR1 SGHVS and CDR2 FNYEAQ come from the germline V gene. CDR3 length: 16 amino acids. With 1 base clipped from V and 6 bases from J, the junction kept 9 bases outside the gene matches. The CDR3 DNA reads as TGTGCCAGCAGCTTAGTTCACGGGAGGATGGGCAATGAGCAGTTCTTC. Its translation is CASSLVHGRMGNEQFF.

This clonotype turned up a few times. V and J are TRBV20-1 and TRBJ1-4, with 7 bases that match TRBD1. J gave up 4 bases and V 7 bases, and 6 bases lay outside the gene matches. From germline, CDR1 is DFQATT and CDR2 SNEGSKA (reference sequence). The CDR3 length is 13 residues. The CDR3: CSVPGQRNEKLFF. The CDR3 DNA sequence: TGCAGTGTACCGGGACAGCGTAATGAAAAACTGTTTTTT.

The CDR3 region has the DNA TGTGCCAGCAGTTTTAGAGAATACGAGCAGTACTTC. Translated: CASSFREYEQYF. The V gene is TRBV12-3 or TRBV12-4, the J gene TRBJ2-5; the D is unclear. The DNA end is a closer match to TRBJ2-7, so the J assignment may be wrong. CDR3 length: 12 amino acids.

This clonotype has only a few counts. The CDR3 is CASSEALRGQGFIYGYTF. The DNA of the CDR3 is TGTGCCAGCAGTGAAGCGCTTCGGGGACAGGGGTTTATCTATGGCTACACCTTC. V gene TRBV2 combines with J gene TRBJ1-2; 10 nucleotides line up with TRBD1. The CDR3 is 18 residues long. V dropped 0 bases and J dropped 4; count of bases not matched to a gene: 11. Germline V gene data show CDR1 as SNHLY and CDR2 as FYNNEI.

This clonotype has more than one count but fewer than ten. The chain links TRBV28 to TRBJ2-7; perhaps D is TRBD1 or TRBD2 (6 bases each). Deletions cut 4 bases from V and 0 bases from J, with 13 bases between. Looked up from germline, CDR1 is MDHEN and CDR2 is SYDVKM. This CDR3 contains 15 residues. The CDR3 nucleotides are TGTGCCAGCAGTTCCGAAGGGGGGCACTCCTACGAGCAGTACTTC. Protein: CASSSEGGHSYEQYF.

This clonotype was recorded a few times. The chain uses TRBV7-3 and TRBJ2-1; TRBD2 agrees at 8 bases. CDR1 and CDR2 from the germline V gene are SGHTA and FQGTGA. The CDR3 has 15 amino acids. V was clipped by 5 bases and J by 5 bases; unmatched bases: 8. CDR3 sequence reads: CASSPMGLGDNEQFF. In DNA form, the CDR3 reads TGTGCCAGCAGCCCTATGGGACTAGGGGACAATGAGCAGTTCTTC.

The chain is built from TRBV20-1 and TRBJ1-6; D gene ambiguous. This CDR3 is 15 amino acids long. Trimming cost V 0 bases and J 7 bases, with 13 bases left between them. The germline V gene encodes CDR1 DFQATT and CDR2 SNEGSKA (reference sequence). The CDR3 here is CSARDPSRGNSPLHF. The CDR3 bases are TGCAGTGCTAGAGATCCCTCCCGAGGGAATTCACCCCTCCACTTT.

This clonotype appeared many times. The rearrangement uses TRBV27 and TRBJ2-1; D is undetermined. The V end lost 4 bases, the J end lost 7 bases, and 11 bases lay between the germline ends. In germline, CDR1 is MNHEY, CDR2 SMNVEV (reference sequence). The CDR3 is 13 residues long. As DNA, the CDR3 is TGTGCCAGCAGTTGGACCTTTGGTAATGAGCAGTTCTTC. This sequence encodes CASSWTFGNEQFF.

This clonotype turned up a few times. The rearrangement uses TRBV5-1 and TRBJ1-2; no firm D call. This CDR3 has 14 residues. Germline V lookup: CDR1 SGHRS, CDR2 YFSETQ. V was pared by 0 bases and J by 4 bases, with 10 bases between. The CDR3 nucleotides read TGCGCCAGCAGCTTGGTCTCCCCCAGCTATGGCTACACCTTC. It codes for CASSLVSPSYGYTF.

J is TRBJ2-1 and V is TRBV20-1, with 9 bases lining up with TRBD2. This CDR3 is built from 16 residues. Germline trimming cut 0 bases from V and 6 bases from J; bases unmatched to any gene: 9. The germline CDR1 and CDR2 sequences are DFQATT and SNEGSKA (reference sequence). DNA of the CDR3: TGCAGTGCTAGAGAGCCCCGAGCGGGGGGTGGCAATGAGCAGTTCTTC. This sequence encodes CSAREPRAGGGNEQFF.

The sample holds a few counts of this clonotype. The J gene is TRBJ1-2, the V gene TRBV5-1; weak D call: TRBD1 (6 bases). V was clipped by 5 bases and J by 5 bases, with 19 bases between them. In germline, CDR1 is SGHRS, CDR2 YFSETQ. CDR3 length: 15 amino acids. Here the CDR3 DNA reads TGCGCCAGCAGTCTCGCCCGGGACAAAATTTATGGCTACACCTTC. Residues: CASSLARDKIYGYTF.

The gene calls are TRBV15 and TRBJ2-7; 7 bases fit TRBD1. Germline trimming cut 6 bases from V and 1 base from J; bases unmatched to any gene: 6. Germline CDR1 is LNHNV and CDR2 is YYDKDF (reference sequence). CDR3 length equals 14 residues. CDR3 sequence: CATSGTAESYEQYF. In DNA form, the CDR3 reads TGTGCCACCAGTGGGACAGCTGAATCCTACGAGCAGTACTTC.

The rearrangement uses TRBV7-2 and TRBJ2-3; TRBD2 is a possible D gene (6 bases). The CDR3 has 17 amino acids. Germline CDR1 and CDR2: SGHTA and FQGNSA. V was shortened by 1 base and J by 0 bases, with 14 bases between the two germline ends. CDR3: CASSLEVGGVSTDTQYF. CDR3 DNA sequence: TGTGCCAGCAGCTTAGAGGTCGGCGGGGTGAGCACAGATACGCAGTATTTT.

This clonotype has just a few counts. DNA of the CDR3: TGCAGCGTAATGACTAGCGGGGCAGATACGCAGTATTTT. Amino acid sequence: CSVMTSGADTQYF. This rearrangement joins TRBV29-1 to TRBJ2-3; TRBD2 matches 11 bases. Trimming cost V 6 bases and J 4 bases; bases outside gene matches: 3. Germline assignment: CDR1 SQVTM and CDR2 ANQGSEA. CDR3 length: 13 residues.

The chain recombines TRBV14 with TRBJ2-5; D gene ambiguous. With the DNA end fitting TRBJ2-7 better, the J assignment may be wrong. Germline lookup yields CDR1 SGHDN and CDR2 FVKESK. This CDR3 has 13 residues. The CDR3 region has the DNA TGTGCCAGCAGCCAAGCCCCCAGAGACGAGCAGTACTTC. Amino acids: CASSQAPRDEQYF.

The chain has TRBV7-9 and TRBJ2-3; D may be TRBD1 (5 bases). CDR3 length: 13 residues. V was cut by 5 bases and J by 2 bases, with 8 bases left in between. Germline CDR1 SEHNR, CDR2 FQNEAQ (reference sequence). The CDR3 sequence is CASSPTATDTQYF. The CDR3 bases are TGTGCCAGCAGCCCGACAGCCACAGATACGCAGTATTTT.

This chain links TRBV29-1 with TRBJ2-3; no definite D call. The V end was cut by 8 bases, the J end by 5 bases, with 11 bases between. In germline, CDR1 is SQVTM, CDR2 ANQGSEA. The CDR3 covers 11 residues. In DNA, the CDR3 is TGCAGCACCAGGACCAGAGATACGCAGTATTTT. Translating it yields CSTRTRDTQYF.